A single sample gave rise to the 27 T cell receptor beta chains below, sequenced in a study of PD-1 blockade in classical Hodgkin lymphoma. Method: immunoSEQ multiplex PCR; TCRdb's copy keeps in-frame clones and lacks some. Here the sample spans some 95,000 clones, roughly nine tenths being singletons. Autologous stem cell transplantation was followed by relapse in every patient, and brentuximab vedotin exposure varied. The specimen was peripheral blood mononuclear cells (PBMCs), collected before the second cycle of nivolumab. Receptors were obtained from a human donor with classical Hodgkin lymphoma.

The V gene is TRBV6-5, the J gene TRBJ2-5; D possibly corresponds to TRBD2 (5 bases). This CDR3 comprises 14 residues. Trimming removed 6 bases at V and 3 bases at J, with 14 bases between. Germline lookup yields CDR1 MNHEY and CDR2 SVGAGI. The CDR3 protein is CASSPLGVEETQYF. The CDR3 bases are TGTGCCAGCAGCCCCCTCGGGGTTGAAGAGACCCAGTACTTC.

V gene TRBV19 combines with J gene TRBJ2-6; 7 nucleotides line up with TRBD2. This CDR3 region has 12 residues. Losses at the gene ends were 11 bases for V and 2 bases for J; bases not matched to a gene: 0. The germline gives CDR1 LNHDA, CDR2 SQIVND (reference sequence). CDR3 protein: CAGTTGANVLTF. The DNA of the CDR3 is TGTGCCGGGACTACTGGGGCCAACGTCCTGACTTTC. The variable domain in full, with the rest retrieved from reference TRBV19 and TRBJ2-6, is DGGITQSPKYLFRKEGQNVTLSCEQNLNHDAMYWYRQDPGQGLRLIYYSQIVNDFQKGDIAEGYSVSREKKESFPLTVTSAQKNPTAFYLCAGTTGANVLTFGAGSRLTVL.

The chain recombines TRBV10-3 with TRBJ1-6; D call uncertain. CDR3 size: 15 residues. Germline CDR1 and CDR2: ENHRY and SYGVKD. Trimming shortened V by 0 bases and J by 8 bases, and 11 bases separated the two germline ends. CDR3 sequence reads: CAISESKPSDSPLHF. DNA for the CDR3: TGTGCCATCAGTGAGTCCAAGCCCTCGGATTCACCCCTCCACTTT.

The rearrangement links TRBV4-2 to TRBJ2-3; 8 nucleotides agree with TRBD2. With 3 bases clipped from V and 1 base from J, the junction kept 6 bases outside the gene matches. This CDR3 has 16 amino acids. Germline loops: CDR1 LGHNA, CDR2 YNFKEQ. CDR3 amino acids: CASSHPAGEGTDTQYF. The CDR3, as DNA: TGTGCCAGCAGCCACCCAGCGGGAGAGGGCACAGATACGCAGTATTTT.

The chain uses TRBV28 and TRBJ2-7; no definite D call. The CDR3 loop spans 13 amino acids. The germline V gene has CDR1 MDHEN and CDR2 SYDVKM. Trimming left V 5 bases short and J 3 bases short, with 11 bases between. The CDR3 here is CASSLPRNYEQYF. The CDR3 bases are TGTGCCAGCAGTCTCCCCCGGAACTACGAGCAGTACTTC.

The CDR3 DNA reads as TGTGCCAGCAGTGAAGCGCGCGGGACTCTTTGGGGCTACACCTTC. It yields the protein CASSEARGTLWGYTF. The chain recombines TRBV6-1 with TRBJ1-2, with D perhaps TRBD1 (5 bases). From germline, CDR1 is MNHNS and CDR2 SASEGT. This CDR3 contains 15 residues. V was clipped by 0 bases and J by 8 bases, with 16 bases between them.

This clone appeared a single time. V is TRBV4-1 and J is TRBJ2-7; TRBD1 agrees at 9 bases. Trimming took 2 bases from V and 6 from J; bases not matched to a gene: 8. Germline CDR1 reads MGHRA; CDR2 reads YSYEKL. The CDR3 contains 15 residues. The CDR3 bases are TGCGCCAGCAGCCAACCCCGGGACAGGGAACCCGAGCAGTACTTC. Its protein product is CASSQPRDREPEQYF.

The V and J genes are TRBV25-1 and TRBJ2-2; D is unclear. This CDR3 is built from 11 residues. Germline V gene sequence: CDR1 MGHDK, CDR2 SYGVNS. V was shortened by 5 bases and J by 8 bases, with 6 bases between the two germline ends. In nucleotides, the CDR3 is TGTGCCAGCAGTCTTAGAGGGGAGCTGTTTTTT. This encodes CASSLRGELFF.

A remark on this clone: The junction differs from germline at one of its ends, possibly a read error. The V gene is TRBV5-8, the J gene TRBJ1-1; D gene uncertain. Germline V lookup: CDR1 SGHTS, CDR2 YDEGEE. This CDR3 is 14 amino acids long. Here the CDR3 reads CASSPYVSPPGQVF. The CDR3 nucleotides read TGTGCCAGCAGCCCGTATGTTTCTCCTCCGGGCCAAGTTTTT.

The V gene is TRBV19, the J gene TRBJ2-2; D unclear. CDR1 is LNHDA, CDR2 SQIVND, per germline (reference sequence). This CDR3 is 15 amino acids long. Trimming pared 2 bases from V and 7 bases from J, leaving 14 bases between. The CDR3 loop reads CASSIRGVGGGELFF. The CDR3 coding sequence is TGTGCCAGTAGTATAAGAGGAGTGGGCGGCGGGGAGCTGTTTTTT.

The chain links TRBV11-2 to TRBJ2-3; D gene unclear. CDR1 SGHAT and CDR2 FQNNGV come from the germline V gene. This CDR3 region has 14 residues. The V end lost 3 bases, the J end lost 0 bases, and 7 bases lay between the germline ends. DNA for the CDR3: TGTGCCAGCAGCTTCTTCCAGAGCACAGATACGCAGTATTTT. Amino acids: CASSFFQSTDTQYF.

The CDR3 DNA reads as TGTGCCACCAGGGGGGGGACGGGAGCGTCACCCCTCCACTTT. The encoded protein is CATRGGTGASPLHF. V gene TRBV25-1 combines with J gene TRBJ1-6; 7 positions match TRBD1. CDR3 size: 14 residues. V trimming: 10 bases; J trimming: 10 bases; junction bases outside the gene matches: 13. Germline V lookup: CDR1 MGHDK, CDR2 SYGVNS.

This clone came up once. This rearrangement joins TRBV7-8 to TRBJ1-3; 7 bases line up with TRBD1. Germline V gene data show CDR1 as SGHVS and CDR2 as FQNEAQ. The CDR3 is 18 amino acids. Unmatched junction bases numbered 16, after V lost 4 bases and J lost 4 bases. The CDR3 region has the DNA TGTGCCAGCAGCTCGGACAGGACCATCTTCAACTCGGGAAACACCATATATTTT. Amino acid sequence: CASSSDRTIFNSGNTIYF.

V gene TRBV7-3 combines with J gene TRBJ2-5, with D perhaps matching TRBD1 (6 bases). The CDR3 has 15 amino acids. The germline gives CDR1 SGHTA, CDR2 FQGTGA. The V end lost 2 bases, the J end lost 3 bases, and 13 bases lay between the germline ends. CDR3 amino acids: CASSLAGTTEETQYF. CDR3 in DNA: TGTGCCAGCAGCTTAGCCGGGACAACAGAAGAGACCCAGTACTTC.

V and J are TRBV18 and TRBJ2-7; 7 bases agree with TRBD1. Germline V lookup: CDR1 KGHSH, CDR2 LQKENI. The length of the CDR3 is 15 residues. V shed 2 bases, J shed 2 bases, and the junction held 6 bases outside the gene matches. CDR3 in amino acids: CASSPEGTATYEQYF. The CDR3 DNA reads TGTGCCAGCTCACCAGAGGGGACAGCTACCTACGAGCAGTACTTC.

The chain employs TRBV5-4 and TRBJ1-5; tentatively, D is TRBD1 (5 bases). The CDR3 extends over 18 amino acids. V lost 4 bases, J lost 0 bases, and 20 bases lay in between. The germline CDR1 and CDR2 sequences are SGHNT and YYREEE (reference sequence). Here the CDR3 reads CASSTGTPVPYSNQPQHF. The CDR3 bases are TGTGCCAGCAGCACCGGGACGCCCGTGCCTTATAGCAATCAGCCCCAGCATTTT. Based on the CDR3 plus reference TRBV5-4 and TRBJ1-5, the full variable domain is ETGVTQSPTHLIKTRGQQVTLRCSSQSGHNTVSWYQQALGQGPQFIFQYYREEENGRGNFPPRFSGLQFPNYSSELNVNALELDDSALYLCASSTGTPVPYSNQPQHFGDGTRLSIL.

This clone was seen a single time. The chain uses TRBV6-1 and TRBJ2-7, with D possibly TRBD2 on 7 matching bases. V lost 1 base and J lost 2, with 12 bases in between. CDR1 MNHNS and CDR2 SASEGT come from the germline V gene. CDR3 size: 15 residues. The CDR3 nucleotides read TGTGCCAGCAGTGAAGGAAGCGGGGACACCTACGAGCAGTACTTC. This gives the protein CASSEGSGDTYEQYF.

This chain joins TRBV19 and TRBJ2-7; D is perhaps TRBD1 (6 bases). This CDR3 has 12 amino acids. Between the trimmed V and J ends, which lost 10 bases and 3 bases, there was a span of 13 bases. The germline gives CDR1 LNHDA, CDR2 SQIVND (reference sequence). DNA for the CDR3: TGTGCCACCCAGGGGATTCTCTACGAGCAGTACTTC. Its protein product is CATQGILYEQYF.

The chain combines TRBV7-9 with TRBJ2-5; D is ambiguous. Looked up from germline, CDR1 is SEHNR and CDR2 is FQNEAQ (reference sequence). Trimming shortened V by 8 bases and J by 0 bases, and 13 bases separated the two germline ends. This CDR3 has 14 residues. CDR3 region: CASSDAVYQETQYF. The CDR3 nucleotides read TGTGCCAGCTCGGACGCGGTCTACCAAGAGACCCAGTACTTC.

CDR3 DNA: TGCGCCAGCAGCCCCCGGGACAGTGGCACCGGGGAGCTGTTTTTT. Protein: CASSPRDSGTGELFF. V is TRBV5-1 and J is TRBJ2-2, with 7 bases matching TRBD1. This CDR3 spans 15 amino acids. With 4 bases clipped from V and 4 bases from J, the junction kept 7 bases outside the gene matches. Germline V CDR1 and CDR2: SGHRS, YFSETQ. Drawing the rest from reference TRBV5-1 and TRBJ2-2, the complete variable domain is KAGVTQTPRYLIKTRGQQVTLSCSPISGHRSVSWYQQTPGQGLQFLFEYFSETQRNKGNFPGRFSGRQFSNSRSEMNVSTLELGDSALYLCASSPRDSGTGELFFGEGSRLTVL.

V usage is TRBV27 and J usage is TRBJ1-1; D not certain. V gave up 2 bases and J gave up 6 bases, with 13 bases separating them. This CDR3 spans 14 amino acids. Germline-derived CDR1 and CDR2 are MNHEY and SMNVEV (reference sequence). The CDR3 reads CASSLSPASAEAFF. The CDR3 DNA sequence: TGTGCCAGCAGTTTAAGTCCGGCGAGCGCTGAAGCTTTCTTT.

The V call is TRBV5-4, the J call TRBJ1-1; D gene ambiguous. V was trimmed by 4 bases and J by 0 bases, leaving 7 bases between them. The CDR3 is 13 amino acids. CDR1 and CDR2 (germline): SGHNT, YYREEE (reference sequence). CDR3: CASSTTLNTEAFF. CDR3 coding DNA: TGTGCCAGCAGCACAACTTTGAACACTGAAGCTTTCTTT.

The chain uses TRBV7-6 and TRBJ2-1, with 8 bases matching TRBD1. Germline trimming cut 5 bases from V and 8 bases from J; bases unmatched to any gene: 8. This CDR3 has 14 residues. Per germline, CDR1 SGHVS and CDR2 FNYEAQ. The DNA of the CDR3 is TGTGCCAGCAGCGGAGGGCAGGGGGCACATGAGCAGTTCTTC. Translated: CASSGGQGAHEQFF.

This rearrangement joins TRBV7-6 to TRBJ2-3; 8 nucleotides line up with TRBD2. From germline, CDR1 is SGHVS and CDR2 FNYEAQ. Trimming at V came to 5 bases and at J to 2 bases, leaving 6 bases not matched to a gene. The CDR3 is 15 amino acids. In nucleotides, the CDR3 is TGTGCCAGCAGCCCTGTAGCGGGGCCCACAGATACGCAGTATTTT. Its translation: CASSPVAGPTDTQYF.

This clone was picked up one time. The chain recombines TRBV6-5 with TRBJ2-5; TRBD1 or TRBD2 may be the D gene (5 bases each). Between the trimmed V and J ends, which lost 2 bases and 5 bases, there was a span of 9 bases. The CDR3 loop spans 13 amino acids. Germline loops: CDR1 MNHEY, CDR2 SVGAGI. The CDR3 bases are TGTGCCAGCAGTTACGGGGGTGGGGAGACCCAGTACTTC. The encoded protein is CASSYGGGETQYF.

The rearrangement uses TRBV7-9 and TRBJ1-1, with a possible D match to TRBD1 (6 bases). Looked up from germline, CDR1 is SEHNR and CDR2 is FQNEAQ (reference sequence). Trimming took 0 bases from V and 11 from J, leaving 16 bases between them. The CDR3 runs to 14 residues. The CDR3 sequence: CASSLAPHRDEAFF. CDR3 DNA: TGTGCCAGCAGCTTAGCTCCCCACAGGGATGAGGCTTTCTTT. The complete variable domain, with remaining parts taken from reference TRBV7-9 and TRBJ1-1, reads DTGVSQNPRHKITKRGQNVTFRCDPISEHNRLYWYRQTLGQGPEFLTYFQNEAQLEKSRLLSDRFSAERPKGSFSTLEIQRTEQGDSAMYLCASSLAPHRDEAFFGQGTRLTVV.

The chain links TRBV28 to TRBJ2-7, with D possibly matching TRBD1 (6 bases). Trimming stripped 5 bases from V and 9 bases from J, with 17 bases between. CDR3 length: 13 residues. Germline V gene sequence: CDR1 MDHEN, CDR2 SYDVKM. The CDR3 protein is CASSIRGGVVQYF. DNA of the CDR3: TGTGCCAGCAGTATCCGAGGGGGAGTGGTGCAGTACTTC.